These 6 T cell receptor beta chains came from one sample sequenced in a study of blood T cell repertoires in COVID-19. Method: immunoSEQ multiplex PCR; TCRdb's copy keeps in-frame clones and lacks some. The table shows about 47,000 clones, with about four fifths occurring only once. Sequenced material: peripheral blood. The receptor source for this set is a man aged 60-69 years with acute or convalescent COVID-19.

This sequence joins TRBV18 and TRBJ1-1, with D unclear. This CDR3 comprises 12 residues. In germline, CDR1 is KGHSH, CDR2 LQKENI. The V end was cut by 6 bases, the J end by 6 bases, with 11 bases between. The CDR3 sequence is CASSPAVAEAFF. Written as DNA, the CDR3 is TGTGCCAGCTCCCCGGCGGTAGCTGAAGCTTTCTTT.

This clone is deemed medium-sized. DNA of the CDR3: TGCGCCAGCAGTGAGTCCCGGACAGGCCACTATGGCTACACCTTC. Encoded protein: CASSESRTGHYGYTF. The chain joins TRBV10-1 to TRBJ1-2; 7 nucleotides line up with TRBD1. V was clipped by 0 bases and J by 3 bases; unmatched bases: 4. The CDR3 runs to 15 residues. Germline V gene lookup returns CDR1 WNHNN and CDR2 SYGVQD (reference sequence).

CDR3 loop: CASSLGHSSYEQYF. CDR3 sequence (DNA): TGTGCCAGCAGCTTGGGACATAGCTCCTACGAGCAGTACTTC. The chain uses TRBV7-2 and TRBJ2-7; D might be TRBD1 (6 bases). CDR3 length: 14 residues. Germline CDR1 SGHTA, CDR2 FQGNSA. The V and J ends lost 3 bases and 0 bases respectively, with 9 bases between them. Combining the CDR3 with reference TRBV7-2 and TRBJ2-7 gives the whole variable domain GAGVSQSPSNKVTEKGKDVELRCDPISGHTALYWYRQSLGQGLEFLIYFQGNSAPDKSGLPSDRFSAERTGGSVSTLTIQRTQQEDSAVYLCASSLGHSSYEQYFGPGTRLTVT.

V and J are TRBV28 and TRBJ1-2, with TRBD1 as a possible D gene (6 bases). Germline V CDR1 and CDR2: MDHEN, SYDVKM. The CDR3 length is 15 residues. Trimming removed 4 bases from V and 4 bases from J, with 16 bases in between. CDR3 loop: CASSSTNRVAYGYTF. CDR3 nucleotide sequence: TGTGCCAGCAGTTCGACGAACAGGGTCGCCTATGGCTACACCTTC.

V and J are TRBV30 and TRBJ1-2; D may be TRBD1 (5 bases). Per germline, CDR1 GTSNPN and CDR2 SVGIG (reference sequence). This CDR3 region has 14 residues. V lost 3 bases and J 2 bases, leaving 13 bases between the germline ends. In DNA, the CDR3 is TGTGCCTGGAGCGCGGGACGCTCGAACTATGGCTACACCTTC. It yields the protein CAWSAGRSNYGYTF. The full variable domain, completed using reference TRBV30 and TRBJ1-2, is SQTIHQWPATLVQPVGSPLSLECTVEGTSNPNLYWYRQAAGRGLQLLFYSVGIGQISSEVPQNLSASRPQDRQFILSSKKLLLSDSGFYLCAWSAGRSNYGYTFGSGTRLTVV.

This rearrangement joins TRBV7-2 to TRBJ1-6, with D unresolved. The CDR3 contains 16 residues. V lost 4 bases and J lost 3, with 13 bases in between. CDR1 is SGHTA, CDR2 FQGNSA, per germline. CDR3: CASSYGDRGYNSPLHF. The DNA for the CDR3 is TGTGCCAGCAGCTACGGGGATCGTGGCTATAATTCACCCCTCCACTTT.